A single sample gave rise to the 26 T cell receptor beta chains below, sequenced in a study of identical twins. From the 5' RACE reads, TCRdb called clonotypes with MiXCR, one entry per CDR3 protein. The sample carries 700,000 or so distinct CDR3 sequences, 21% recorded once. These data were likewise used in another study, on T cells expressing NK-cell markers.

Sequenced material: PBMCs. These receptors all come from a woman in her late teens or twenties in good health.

This CDR3 reads CASGSGGPYEQYF. In nucleotides, the CDR3 is TGTGCTAGTGGCTCTGGGGGGCCCTACGAGCAGTACTTC. V gene TRBV12-5 combines with J gene TRBJ2-7; the D call may be TRBD1 or TRBD2 (6 bases each). V was clipped by 6 bases and J by 2 bases, with 11 bases between them. The CDR3 consists of 13 residues. The germline V gene encodes CDR1 LGHNT and CDR2 FRNRAP.

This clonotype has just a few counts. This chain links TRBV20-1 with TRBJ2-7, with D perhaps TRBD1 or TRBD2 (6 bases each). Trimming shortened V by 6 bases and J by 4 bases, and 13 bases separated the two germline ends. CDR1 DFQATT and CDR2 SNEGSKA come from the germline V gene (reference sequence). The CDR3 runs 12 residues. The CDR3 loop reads CSAATGAYEQYF. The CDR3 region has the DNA TGCAGTGCGGCAACGGGGGCTTACGAGCAGTACTTC.

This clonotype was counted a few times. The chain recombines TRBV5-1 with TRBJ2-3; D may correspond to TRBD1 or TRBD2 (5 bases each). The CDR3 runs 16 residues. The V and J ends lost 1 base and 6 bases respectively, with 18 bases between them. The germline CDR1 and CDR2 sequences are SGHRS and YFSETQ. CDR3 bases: TGCGCCAGCAGCTTGTTTCTTGGCGGGTCAGGGGATACGCAGTATTTT. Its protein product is CASSLFLGGSGDTQYF.

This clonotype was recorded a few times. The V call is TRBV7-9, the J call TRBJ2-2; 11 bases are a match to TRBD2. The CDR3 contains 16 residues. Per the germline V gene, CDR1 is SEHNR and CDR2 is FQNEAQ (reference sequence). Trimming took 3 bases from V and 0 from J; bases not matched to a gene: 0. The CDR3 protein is CASSLGLAANTGELFF. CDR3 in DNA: TGTGCCAGCAGCTTGGGACTAGCGGCGAACACCGGGGAGCTGTTTTTT.

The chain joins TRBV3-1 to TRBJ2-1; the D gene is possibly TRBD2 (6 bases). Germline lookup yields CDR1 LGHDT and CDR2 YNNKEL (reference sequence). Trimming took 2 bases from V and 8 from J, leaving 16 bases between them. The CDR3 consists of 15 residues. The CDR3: CASSQRDLAEDEQFF. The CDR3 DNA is TGTGCCAGCAGCCAAAGAGATTTAGCGGAGGATGAGCAGTTCTTC.

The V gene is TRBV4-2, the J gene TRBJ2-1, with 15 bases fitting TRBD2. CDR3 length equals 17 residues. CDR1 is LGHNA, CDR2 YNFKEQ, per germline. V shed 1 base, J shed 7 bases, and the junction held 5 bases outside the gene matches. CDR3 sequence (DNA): TGTGCCAGCAGCCAAGTTCTCGGACTAGCGGGGGGGAATGAGCAGTTCTTC. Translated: CASSQVLGLAGGNEQFF.

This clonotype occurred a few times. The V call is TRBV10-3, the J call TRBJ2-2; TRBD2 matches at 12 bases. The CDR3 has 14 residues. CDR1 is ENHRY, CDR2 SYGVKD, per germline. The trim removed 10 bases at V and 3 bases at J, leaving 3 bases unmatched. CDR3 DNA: TGTGCCACCGCTAGCGGGGGGGACACCGGGGAGCTGTTTTTT. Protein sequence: CATASGGDTGELFF.

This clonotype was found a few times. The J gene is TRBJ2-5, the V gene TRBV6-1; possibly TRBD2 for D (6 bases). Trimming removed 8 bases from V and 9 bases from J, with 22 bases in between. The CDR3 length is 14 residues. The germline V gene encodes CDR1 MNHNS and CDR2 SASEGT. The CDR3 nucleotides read TGTGCCAGCTTCAAGATCCCACGTCGGAGGGCCCAGTACTTC. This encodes CASFKIPRRRAQYF.

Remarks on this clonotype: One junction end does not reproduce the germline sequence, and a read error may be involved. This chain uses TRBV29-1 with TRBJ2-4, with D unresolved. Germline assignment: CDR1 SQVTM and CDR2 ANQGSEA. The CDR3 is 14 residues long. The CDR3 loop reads CIVVEEIPKNIQYF. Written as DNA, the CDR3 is TGCATCGTTGTTGAGGAGATTCCCAAAAACATTCAGTACTTC.

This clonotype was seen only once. This CDR3 is CASSLKLHRGETQYF. CDR3 DNA sequence: TGCGCCAGCAGCTTGAAGTTGCACAGGGGAGAGACCCAGTACTTC. The rearrangement joins TRBV5-1 to TRBJ2-5, with 7 nucleotides matching TRBD1. The CDR3 is made up of 15 amino acids. Germline lookup yields CDR1 SGHRS and CDR2 YFSETQ. Trimming cost V 1 base and J 4 bases; bases outside gene matches: 7.

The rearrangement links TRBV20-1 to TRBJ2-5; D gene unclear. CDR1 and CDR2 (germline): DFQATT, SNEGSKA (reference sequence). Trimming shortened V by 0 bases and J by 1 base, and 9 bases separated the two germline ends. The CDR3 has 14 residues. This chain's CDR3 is CSARDPRSQETQYF. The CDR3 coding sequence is TGCAGTGCTAGAGATCCCAGGAGCCAAGAGACCCAGTACTTC.

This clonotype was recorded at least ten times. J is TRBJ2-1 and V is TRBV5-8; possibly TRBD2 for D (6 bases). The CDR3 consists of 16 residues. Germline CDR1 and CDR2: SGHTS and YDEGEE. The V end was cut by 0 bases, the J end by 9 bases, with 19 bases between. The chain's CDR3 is CASSLGVTRNMAEQFF. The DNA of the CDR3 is TGTGCCAGCAGCTTGGGGGTGACTAGGAACATGGCTGAGCAGTTCTTC.

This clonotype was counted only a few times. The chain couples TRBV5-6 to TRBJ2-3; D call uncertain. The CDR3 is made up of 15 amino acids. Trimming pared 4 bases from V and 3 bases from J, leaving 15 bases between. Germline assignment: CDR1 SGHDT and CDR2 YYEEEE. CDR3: CASSPGLTGTDTQYF. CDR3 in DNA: TGTGCCAGCAGCCCCGGGTTAACGGGTACAGATACGCAGTATTTT.

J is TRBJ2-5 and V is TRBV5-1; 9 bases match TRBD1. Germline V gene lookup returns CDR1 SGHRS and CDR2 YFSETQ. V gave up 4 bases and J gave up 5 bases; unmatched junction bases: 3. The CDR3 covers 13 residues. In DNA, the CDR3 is TGCGCCAGCAGCCATGGGACAGGGGAGACCCAGTACTTC. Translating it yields CASSHGTGETQYF.

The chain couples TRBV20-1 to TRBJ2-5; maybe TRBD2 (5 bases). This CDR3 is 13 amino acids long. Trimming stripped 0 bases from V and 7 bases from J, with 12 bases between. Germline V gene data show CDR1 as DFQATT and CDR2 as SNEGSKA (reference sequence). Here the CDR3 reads CSARDTRGWTQYF. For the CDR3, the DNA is TGCAGTGCTAGAGACACACGAGGGTGGACCCAGTACTTC.

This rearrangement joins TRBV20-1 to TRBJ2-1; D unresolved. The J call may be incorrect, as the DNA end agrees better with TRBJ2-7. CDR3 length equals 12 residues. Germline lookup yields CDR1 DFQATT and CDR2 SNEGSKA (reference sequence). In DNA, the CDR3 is TGCAGTCCGCTTTCCCCCTACAATGAGCAGTACTTC. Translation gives CSPLSPYNEQYF.

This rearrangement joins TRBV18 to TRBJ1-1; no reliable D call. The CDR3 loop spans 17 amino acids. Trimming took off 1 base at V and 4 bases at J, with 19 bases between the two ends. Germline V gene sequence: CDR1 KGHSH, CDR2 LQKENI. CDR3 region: CASSPLVGIGGSTEAFF. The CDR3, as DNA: TGTGCCAGCTCACCACTCGTCGGGATAGGAGGGAGCACTGAAGCTTTCTTT.

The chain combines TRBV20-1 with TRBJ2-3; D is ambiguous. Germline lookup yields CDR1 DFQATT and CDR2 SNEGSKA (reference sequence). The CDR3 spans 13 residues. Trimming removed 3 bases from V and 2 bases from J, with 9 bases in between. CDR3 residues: CSASGFNTDTQYF. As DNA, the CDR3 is TGCAGTGCTAGCGGGTTTAACACAGATACGCAGTATTTT.

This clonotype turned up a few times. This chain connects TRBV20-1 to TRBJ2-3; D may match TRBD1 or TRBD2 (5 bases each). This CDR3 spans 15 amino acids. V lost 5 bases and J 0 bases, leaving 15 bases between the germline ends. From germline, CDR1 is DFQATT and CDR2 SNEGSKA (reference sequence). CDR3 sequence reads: CSAPPGLGSTDTQYF. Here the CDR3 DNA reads TGCAGTGCTCCTCCGGGGCTAGGCAGCACAGATACGCAGTATTTT.

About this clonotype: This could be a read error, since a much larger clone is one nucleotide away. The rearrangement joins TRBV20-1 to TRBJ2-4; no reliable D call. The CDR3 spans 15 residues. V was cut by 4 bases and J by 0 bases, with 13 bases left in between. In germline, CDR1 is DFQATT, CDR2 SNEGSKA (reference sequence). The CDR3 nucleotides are TGCAGTGCTACTCCCCTCCTACTAGCCAAAAACATTCAGTACTTC. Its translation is CSATPLLLAKNIQYF.

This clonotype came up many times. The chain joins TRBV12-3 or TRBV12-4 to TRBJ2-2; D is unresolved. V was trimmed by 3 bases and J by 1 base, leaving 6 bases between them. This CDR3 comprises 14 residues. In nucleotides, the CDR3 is TGTGCCAGCAGTTTCTGGCGGAACACCGGGGAGCTGTTTTTT. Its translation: CASSFWRNTGELFF.

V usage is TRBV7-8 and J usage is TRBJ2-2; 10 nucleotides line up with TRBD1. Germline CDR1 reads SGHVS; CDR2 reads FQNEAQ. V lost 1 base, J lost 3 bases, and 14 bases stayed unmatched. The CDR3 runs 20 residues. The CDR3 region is CASSLVSGTGAPRDTGELFF. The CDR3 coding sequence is TGTGCCAGCAGCTTAGTTTCCGGGACAGGGGCCCCTCGAGACACCGGGGAGCTGTTTTTT.

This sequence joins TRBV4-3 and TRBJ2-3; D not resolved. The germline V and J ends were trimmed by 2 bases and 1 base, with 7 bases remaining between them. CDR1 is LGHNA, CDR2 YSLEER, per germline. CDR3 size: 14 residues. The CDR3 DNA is TGCGCCAGCAGCCAAAAGATTCGCACAGATACGCAGTATTTT. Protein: CASSQKIRTDTQYF.

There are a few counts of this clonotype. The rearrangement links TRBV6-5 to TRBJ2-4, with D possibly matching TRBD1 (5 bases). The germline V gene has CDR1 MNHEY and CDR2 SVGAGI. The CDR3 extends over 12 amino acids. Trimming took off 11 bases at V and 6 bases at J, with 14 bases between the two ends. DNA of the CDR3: TGTGCCGCCGGAAGGGGTGTAAACATTCAGTACTTC. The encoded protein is CAAGRGVNIQYF.

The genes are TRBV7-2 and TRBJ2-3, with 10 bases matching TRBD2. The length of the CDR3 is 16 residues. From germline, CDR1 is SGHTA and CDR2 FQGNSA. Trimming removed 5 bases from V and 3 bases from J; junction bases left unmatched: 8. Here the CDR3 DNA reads TGTGCCAGCAGCCCTAGCGGGAGTCGTCTTACAGATACGCAGTATTTT. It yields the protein CASSPSGSRLTDTQYF.

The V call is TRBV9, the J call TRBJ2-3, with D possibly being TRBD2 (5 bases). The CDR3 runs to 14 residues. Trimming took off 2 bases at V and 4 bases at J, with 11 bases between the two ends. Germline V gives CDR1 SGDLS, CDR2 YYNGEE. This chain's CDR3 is CASSVSTGADTQYF. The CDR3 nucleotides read TGTGCCAGCAGCGTTTCGACCGGGGCAGATACGCAGTATTTT. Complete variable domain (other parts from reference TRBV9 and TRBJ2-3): DSGVTQTPKHLITATGQRVTLRCSPRSGDLSVYWYQQSLDQGLQFLIQYYNGEERAKGNILERFSAQQFPDLHSELNLSSLELGDSALYFCASSVSTGADTQYFGPGTRLTVL.